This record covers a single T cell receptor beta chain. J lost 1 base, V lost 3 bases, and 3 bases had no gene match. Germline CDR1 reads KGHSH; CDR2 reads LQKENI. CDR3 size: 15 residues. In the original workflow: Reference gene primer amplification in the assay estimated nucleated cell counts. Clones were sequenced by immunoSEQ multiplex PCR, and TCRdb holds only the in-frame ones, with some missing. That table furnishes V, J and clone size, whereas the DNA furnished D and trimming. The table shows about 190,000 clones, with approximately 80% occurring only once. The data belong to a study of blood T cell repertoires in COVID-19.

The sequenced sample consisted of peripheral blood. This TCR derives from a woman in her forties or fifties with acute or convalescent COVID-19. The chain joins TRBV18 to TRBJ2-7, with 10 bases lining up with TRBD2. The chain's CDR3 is CASSPRTSGSYEQYF. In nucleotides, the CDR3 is TGTGCCAGCTCACCGCGGACTAGCGGTTCCTACGAGCAGTACTTC.